This note documents a single TCR beta chain sequence. Authors' analysis steps: Using reference gene primer amplification, nucleated cell counts were estimated. Assay used: immunoSEQ multiplex PCR; TCRdb lists only in-frame clones, some missing. V and J calls and clone size follow that table, whereas D and trimming were derived from the DNA. The sample records around 140,000 clones, approximately 90% being singletons. V was clipped by 5 bases and J by 1 base, with 15 bases between them. CDR1 is LNHDA and CDR2 is SQIVND in the germline V gene (reference sequence). The CDR3 sequence is 16 residues long. This specimen belongs to a study of blood T cell repertoires in COVID-19. Looking at the study overall: Sources were T cells, B-cell-depleted T cells, or PBMCs; the material itself was cDNA or gDNA.

This clonotype originated in a man aged 50-59 years with active or convalescent COVID-19. J is TRBJ1-5 and V is TRBV19; no clear D gene. Sequenced: peripheral blood. The CDR3 loop reads CASSLTYGGSNQPQHF. The CDR3 DNA follows: TGTGCCAGTAGTCTCACCTACGGAGGAAGCAATCAGCCCCAGCATTTT.